The sequence of this TCR beta chain was determined in a study of OX40 agonist ivuxolimab in advanced cancers. The wider study: Averaging 60 years in age, with a range of roughly 20 to 79, the cohort was more than 75% male. Overall study findings and caveats: The average count of expanded clones was higher among CD8+ T cells than among CD4+. At doses 0.1 to 3.0 mg/kg, CD4+ and CD8+ clones expanded.

Assay used: immunoSEQ multiplex PCR; TCRdb lists only in-frame clones, some missing. The sample lists some 95,000 clones, around 90% occurring once. The CDR3 consists of 15 residues. Germline CDR1 is SGHTS and CDR2 is YDEGEE. V lost 2 bases and J 2 bases, leaving 13 bases between the germline ends. Notes on this clone: The antigen remains unidentified.

This receptor was obtained from an adult with an advanced solid tumor such as melanoma, head and neck, liver or kidney cancer. The V call is TRBV5-8, the J call TRBJ1-1; D remains unclear. This specimen was CD4+ or CD8+ T cells sorted from blood, taken in a trial of the OX40 agonist ivuxolimab. CDR3 protein: CASSFTPGRNTEAFF. The CDR3 coding sequence is TGTGCCAGCAGCTTCACTCCAGGCAGAAACACTGAAGCTTTCTTT.